Listed below are T cell receptor beta chains from one sample, sequenced in a study of blood T cells in healthy people across ages. Each CDR3 protein gets one entry after TCRdb re-called the 5' RACE reads with MiXCR. This table has hundreds of thousands of distinct CDR3 sequences, 20% to 25% appearing once. This same sample was also taken into another study, of T cells of mothers and their children.

Input material: blood. The receptors originated from a boy aged 5-17 years in good health. The CDR3 runs from the conserved cysteine through the conserved F or W. A D gene is named only where the DNA matches it firmly. Clone sizes are given selectively: once, few, many, or a class where the clone is expanded.

NA	NA	TRBJ2-1	TRBV13	TGTGCCAGCAGCGGGACCCGCTCCTACAATGAGCAGTTCTTC	CASSGTRSYNEQFF
few	NA	TRBJ2-7	TRBV5-6	TGTGCCAGCAGCTTGGTACCGGTCTACGAGCTGTACTTC	CASSLVPVYELYF
NA	TRBD1	TRBJ1-4	TRBV7-6	TGTGCCAGCAGCTTAAATATAGGGGGCAGGGGTGAAAAACTGTTTTTT	CASSLNIGGRGEKLFF
few	NA	TRBJ1-1	TRBV6-5	TGTGCCAGCAGCTGGGATGGCACTGAAGCTTTCTTT	CASSWDGTEAFF
few	NA	TRBJ2-2	TRBV2	TGTGCCAGCAAATCAGGGCTAATCAACACCGGGGAGCTGTTTTTT	CASKSGLINTGELFF
few	NA	TRBJ2-5	TRBV7-7	TGTGCTAGCAGCTTAGGGGTGAGGTACCAAGAGACCCAGTACTTC	CASSLGVRYQETQYF
NA	TRBD2	TRBJ2-1	TRBV2	TGTGCCAGCTTCGGGACTAGCGGTTACAATGAGCAGTTCTTC	CASFGTSGYNEQFF
NA	TRBD1	TRBJ1-2	TRBV20-1	TGCAGTGCTAGCGACAGGGTTTCCAGCTATGGCTACACCTTC	CSASDRVSSYGYTF
NA	NA	TRBJ2-5	TRBV28	TGTGCCAGCAGTTTAGGGTGGACCCGGGACTCAGAGACCCAGTACTTC	CASSLGWTRDSETQYF
NA	NA	TRBJ1-3	TRBV15	TGTGCCACCAGCAGAGTAAGCTCTGGAAACACCATATATTTT	CATSRVSSGNTIYF
NA	NA	TRBJ2-7	TRBV7-2	TGTGCCAGCAGCTTACGGGCGACAGCTCCCTACGAGCAGTACTTC	CASSLRATAPYEQYF
NA	NA	TRBJ2-7	TRBV12-3/TRBV12-4	TGTGCCAGCACCCCGGAGATAGCCGGGCCCTACGAGCAGTACTTC	CASTPEIAGPYEQYF
NA	NA	TRBJ2-5	TRBV20-1	TGCAGTGCTAGAGCCCCGTCTAGAGAGACCCAGTACTTC	CSARAPSRETQYF
NA	TRBD1	TRBJ2-3	TRBV4-3	TGCGCCAGCAGCCAACGGGACAGGGCCGCGGATACGCAGTATTTT	CASSQRDRAADTQYF
few	NA	TRBJ2-7	TRBV6-5	TGTGCCAGCTCCTCCCCCGTTGCGTACGAGCAGTACTTC	CASSSPVAYEQYF
NA	NA	TRBJ2-5	TRBV7-9	TGTGCCAGCAGCTCACAGGGAAAAGAGACCCAGTACTTC	CASSSQGKETQYF
NA	NA	TRBJ1-4	TRBV5-1	TGCGCCAGCACATGGGCCGGAGCCCCAAATGAAAAACTGTTTTTT	CASTWAGAPNEKLFF
NA	NA	TRBJ2-7	TRBV6-2/TRBV6-3	TGTGCCAGCAGTTGGAATCTGGGGGTTGGCGAGCAGTACTTC	CASSWNLGVGEQYF
many	NA	TRBJ2-7	TRBV29-1	TGCAGCGTTGAAGATCAGTTCTACGAGCAGTACTTC	CSVEDQFYEQYF
few	NA	TRBJ2-5	TRBV7-9	TGTGCCAGCATCCCCCCGGTGGAGCCAGAGACCCAGTACTTC	CASIPPVEPETQYF
few	NA	TRBJ1-6	TRBV6-6	TGTGCCAGCAGTTACTCGATCGATGGGTTTTCACCCCTCCACTTT	CASSYSIDGFSPLHF
NA	TRBD2	TRBJ2-5	TRBV28	TGTGCCAGCAGTTTAAGACCGGGACTAGCGGGAGAGACCCAGTACTTC	CASSLRPGLAGETQYF
NA	NA	TRBJ2-1	TRBV29-1	TGCAGCGTTGAGAGGGGGGGAAACAATGAGCAGTTCTTC	CSVERGGNNEQFF